This T cell receptor (beta chain) was identified during a study of cytomegalovirus exposure and HLA in healthy donors. Primers: 60 Vbeta forward and 13 Jbeta reverse. As handled by the study authors: Counted up in a later analysis, unique TCR beta chains came to about 80 million, with around 10 million shared. Method: immunoSEQ multiplex PCR; TCRdb's copy keeps in-frame clones and lacks some. The DNA was the basis for D and trimming; V, J and clone size are from that table. Recorded here are around 36,000 clones; the top ten clones represent more than 3%. Study outcomes and limitations: Per a later analysis, 15,000 to 20,000 TCR beta sequences showed association with HLA alleles at 0.05 false discovery rate. Clonal expansion, a later analysis showed, was greater in HLA-associated TCR beta chains than in equally common others. Cytomegalovirus-associated TCR beta chains were listed, numbering under 200.

To note about this clone: No antigen is known for it.

The TCR comes from a woman in her twenties or thirties in good health and CMV-seropositive. Input material: PBMCs.

The CDR3 nucleotides read TGCGCCAGCAGCCTAGAACGCGGGTCAGAGACCCAGTACTTC. Protein: CASSLERGSETQYF. This chain uses TRBV4-1 with TRBJ2-5, with D tentatively TRBD2 (5 bases). The CDR3 is 14 residues long. The germline V and J ends were trimmed by 4 bases and 4 bases, with 13 bases remaining between them. CDR1 MGHRA and CDR2 YSYEKL come from the germline V gene.